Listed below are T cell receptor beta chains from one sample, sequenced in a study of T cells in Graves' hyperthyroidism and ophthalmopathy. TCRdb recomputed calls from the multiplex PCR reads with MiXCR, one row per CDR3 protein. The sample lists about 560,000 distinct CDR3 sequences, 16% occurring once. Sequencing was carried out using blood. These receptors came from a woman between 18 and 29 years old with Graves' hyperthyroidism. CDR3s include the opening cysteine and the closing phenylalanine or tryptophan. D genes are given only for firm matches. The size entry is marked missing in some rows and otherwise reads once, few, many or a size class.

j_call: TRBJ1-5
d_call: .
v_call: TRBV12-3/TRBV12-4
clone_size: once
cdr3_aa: CASRRPRQASNQPQHF
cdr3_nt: TGTGCCAGCAGGCGCCCCCGACAGGCTAGCAATCAGCCCCAGCATTTT

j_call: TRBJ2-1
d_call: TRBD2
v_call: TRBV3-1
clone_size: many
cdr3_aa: CASSIIPGLAGISEQFF
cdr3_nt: TGTGCCAGCAGTATAATACCGGGACTAGCGGGTATCAGTGAGCAGTTCTTC

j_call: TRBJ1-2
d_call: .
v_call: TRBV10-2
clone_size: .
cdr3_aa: CASSSQSYGYTF
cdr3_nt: TGCGCCAGCAGTAGCCAGAGCTATGGCTACACCTTC

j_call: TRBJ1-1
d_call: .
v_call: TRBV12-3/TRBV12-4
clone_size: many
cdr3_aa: CASSLGLNTEAFF
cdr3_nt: TGTGCCAGCAGTTTAGGTCTGAACACTGAAGCTTTCTTT

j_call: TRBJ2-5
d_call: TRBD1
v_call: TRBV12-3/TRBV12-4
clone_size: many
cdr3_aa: CASSFTGQGGQETQYF
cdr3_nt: TGTGCCAGCAGTTTCACAGGACAGGGAGGTCAAGAGACCCAGTACTTC

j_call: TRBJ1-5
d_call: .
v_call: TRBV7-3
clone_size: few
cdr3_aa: CASSPGTMGKPQHF
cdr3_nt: TGTGCCAGCAGCCCCGGGACCATGGGGAAGCCCCAGCATTTT

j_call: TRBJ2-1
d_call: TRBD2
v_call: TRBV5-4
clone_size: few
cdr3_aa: CASSLELAGFYNEQFF
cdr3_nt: TGTGCCAGCAGCTTGGAACTAGCGGGGTTCTACAATGAGCAGTTCTTC

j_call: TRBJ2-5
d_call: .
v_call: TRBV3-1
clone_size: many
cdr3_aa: CASSLQEGQQYF
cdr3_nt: TGTGCCAGCAGCCTACAAGAGGGGCAACAGTACTTC

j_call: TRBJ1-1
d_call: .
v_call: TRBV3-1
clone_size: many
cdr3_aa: CASSQAWRVGANTEAFF
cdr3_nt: TGTGCCAGCAGCCAAGCTTGGAGGGTTGGAGCGAACACTGAAGCTTTCTTT

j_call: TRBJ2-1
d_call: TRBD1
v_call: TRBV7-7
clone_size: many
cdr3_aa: CASSLQGGEQFF
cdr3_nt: TGTGCTAGCAGCCTACAGGGGGGTGAGCAGTTCTTC

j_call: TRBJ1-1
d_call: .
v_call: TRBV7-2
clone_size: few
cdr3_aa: CASSPHSVRNTEAFF
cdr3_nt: TGTGCCAGCAGCCCCCATAGCGTGAGGAACACTGAAGCTTTCTTT

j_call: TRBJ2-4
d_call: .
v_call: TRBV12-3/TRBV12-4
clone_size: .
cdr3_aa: CAGRRNGAKNIQYF
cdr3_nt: TGTGCCGGCAGGCGAAACGGGGCCAAAAACATTCAGTACTTC

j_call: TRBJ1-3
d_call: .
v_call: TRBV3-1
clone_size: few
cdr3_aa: CASSQDGHSGNTIYF
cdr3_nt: TGTGCCAGCAGCCAAGATGGGCACTCTGGAAACACCATATATTTT

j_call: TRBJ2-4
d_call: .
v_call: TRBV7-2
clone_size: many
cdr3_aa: CASSLLRLGNIQYF
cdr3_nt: TGTGCCAGCAGCTTACTTCGCTTGGGAAACATTCAGTACTTC

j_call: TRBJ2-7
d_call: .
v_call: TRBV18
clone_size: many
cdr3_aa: CASSLKGVLGGEQYF
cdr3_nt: TGTGCCAGCTCTCTCAAGGGCGTCCTGGGAGGCGAGCAGTACTTC

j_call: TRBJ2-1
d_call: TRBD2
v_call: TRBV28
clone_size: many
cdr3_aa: CASSLSAGGPGEQFF
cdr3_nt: TGTGCCAGCAGTTTGTCAGCGGGAGGGCCAGGTGAGCAGTTCTTC

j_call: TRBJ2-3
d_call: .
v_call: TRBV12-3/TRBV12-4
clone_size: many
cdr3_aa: CASSPKGGPWGTQYF
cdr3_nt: TGTGCCAGCAGCCCTAAGGGGGGCCCTTGGGGTACGCAGTATTTT

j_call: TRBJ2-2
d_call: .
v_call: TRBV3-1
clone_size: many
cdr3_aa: CASSLNGELFF
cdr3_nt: TGTGCCAGCAGCCTGAATGGGGAGCTGTTTTTT

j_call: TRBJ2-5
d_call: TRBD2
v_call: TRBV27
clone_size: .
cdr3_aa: CASSYWTSGSRETQYF
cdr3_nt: TGTGCCAGCAGTTACTGGACTAGCGGGAGCCGAGAGACCCAGTACTTC

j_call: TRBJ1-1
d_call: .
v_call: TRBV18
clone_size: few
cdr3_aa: CASSPMGRGTEAFF
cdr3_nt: TGTGCCAGCTCACCAATGGGTCGGGGCACTGAAGCTTTCTTT

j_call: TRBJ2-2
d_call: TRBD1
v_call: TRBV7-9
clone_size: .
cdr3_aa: CASSSNNRGNTGELFF
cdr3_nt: TGTGCCAGCAGCTCTAACAACAGGGGGAACACCGGGGAGCTGTTTTTT

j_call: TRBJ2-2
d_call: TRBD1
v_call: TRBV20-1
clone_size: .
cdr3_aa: CSAERDRGLGRELFF
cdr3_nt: TGCAGTGCCGAACGGGACAGGGGGCTTGGCCGGGAGCTGTTTTTT

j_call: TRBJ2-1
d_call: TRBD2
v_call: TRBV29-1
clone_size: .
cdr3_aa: CSVERRGTSFKRANEQFF
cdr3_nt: TGCAGCGTAGAACGCCGCGGGACTAGCTTTAAAAGGGCCAATGAGCAGTTCTTC

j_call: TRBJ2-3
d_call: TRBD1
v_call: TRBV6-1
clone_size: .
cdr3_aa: CASSGPGQGVSISDTQYF
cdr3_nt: TGTGCCAGCAGTGGGCCGGGACAGGGGGTATCTATCTCAGATACGCAGTATTTT

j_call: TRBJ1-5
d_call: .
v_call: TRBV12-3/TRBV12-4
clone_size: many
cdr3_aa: CASSQGGEDQPQHF
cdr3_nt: TGTGCCAGCAGCCAAGGGGGGGAGGATCAGCCCCAGCATTTT

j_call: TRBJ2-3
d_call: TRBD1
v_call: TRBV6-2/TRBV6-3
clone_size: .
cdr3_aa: CASNRQGLHSTDTQCF
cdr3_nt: TGTGCCAGCAATCGACAGGGGCTACATAGCACAGATACGCAGTGTTTT

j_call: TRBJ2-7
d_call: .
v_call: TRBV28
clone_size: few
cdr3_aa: CASSSPSWGVYEQYF
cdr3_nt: TGTGCCAGCAGTTCTCCAAGTTGGGGGGTCTACGAGCAGTACTTC

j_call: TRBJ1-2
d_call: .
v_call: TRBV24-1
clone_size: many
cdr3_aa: CATSDVAGDNYGYTF
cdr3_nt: TGTGCCACCAGTGATGTTGCGGGAGACAACTATGGCTACACCTTC

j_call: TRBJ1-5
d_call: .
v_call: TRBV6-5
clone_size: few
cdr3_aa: CASVQGWGNQPQHF
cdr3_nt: TGTGCCAGCGTTCAGGGCTGGGGGAATCAGCCCCAGCATTTT